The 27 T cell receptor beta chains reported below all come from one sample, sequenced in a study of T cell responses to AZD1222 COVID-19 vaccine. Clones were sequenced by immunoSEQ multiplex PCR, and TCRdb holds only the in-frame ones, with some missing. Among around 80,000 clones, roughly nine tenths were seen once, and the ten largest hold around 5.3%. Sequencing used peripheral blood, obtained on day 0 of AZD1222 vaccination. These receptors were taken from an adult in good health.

The CDR3 DNA reads TGTGCCAGCAGTTCCCTCGGGACAGGACTAACCCCCTACGAGCAGTACTTC. Protein: CASSSLGTGLTPYEQYF. The chain recombines TRBV28 with TRBJ2-7, with 8 bases matching TRBD1. The CDR3 sequence is 17 residues long. J gave up 2 bases and V 4 bases, and 13 bases lay outside the gene matches. Germline-derived CDR1 and CDR2 are MDHEN and SYDVKM. Full variable domain (outside the CDR3, taken from reference TRBV28 and TRBJ2-7): DVKVTQSSRYLVKRTGEKVFLECVQDMDHENMFWYRQDPGLGLRLIYFSYDVKMKEKGDIPEGYSVSREKKERFSLILESASTNQTSMYLCASSSLGTGLTPYEQYFGPGTRLTVT.

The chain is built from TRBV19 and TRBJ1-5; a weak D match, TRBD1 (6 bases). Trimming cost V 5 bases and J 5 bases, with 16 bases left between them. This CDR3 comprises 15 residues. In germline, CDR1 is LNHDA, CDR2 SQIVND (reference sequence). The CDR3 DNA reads TGTGCCAGTAGTTGGGGGCGGGGGCGAGATCAGCCCCAGCATTTT. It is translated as CASSWGRGRDQPQHF.

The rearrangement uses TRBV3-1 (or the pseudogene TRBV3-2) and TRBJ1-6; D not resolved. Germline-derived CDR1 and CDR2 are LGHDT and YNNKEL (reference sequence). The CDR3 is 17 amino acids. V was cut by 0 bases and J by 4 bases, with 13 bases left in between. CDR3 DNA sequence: TGTGCCAGCAGCCAAGATCCTAGGCAGGTTTATAATTCACCCCTCCACTTT. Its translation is CASSQDPRQVYNSPLHF.

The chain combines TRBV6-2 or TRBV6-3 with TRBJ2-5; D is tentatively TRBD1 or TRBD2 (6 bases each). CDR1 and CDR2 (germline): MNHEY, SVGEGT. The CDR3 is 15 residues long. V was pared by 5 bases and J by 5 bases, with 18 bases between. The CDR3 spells CASSLLRGAVETQYF. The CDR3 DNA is TGTGCCAGCAGTCTCCTGAGGGGGGCCGTGGAGACCCAGTACTTC.

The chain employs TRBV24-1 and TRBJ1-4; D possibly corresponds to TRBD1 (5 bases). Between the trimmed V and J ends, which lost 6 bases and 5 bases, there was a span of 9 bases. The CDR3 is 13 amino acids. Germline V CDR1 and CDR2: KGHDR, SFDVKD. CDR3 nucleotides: TGTGCCACCAGTCGGGGCCAAAATGAAAAACTGTTTTTT. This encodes CATSRGQNEKLFF.

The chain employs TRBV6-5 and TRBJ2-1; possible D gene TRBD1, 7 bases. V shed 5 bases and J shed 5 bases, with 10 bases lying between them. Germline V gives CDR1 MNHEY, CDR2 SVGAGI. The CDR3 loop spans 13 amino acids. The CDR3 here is CASSRGTDNEQFF. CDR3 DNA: TGTGCCAGCAGTCGCGGGACAGACAATGAGCAGTTCTTC.

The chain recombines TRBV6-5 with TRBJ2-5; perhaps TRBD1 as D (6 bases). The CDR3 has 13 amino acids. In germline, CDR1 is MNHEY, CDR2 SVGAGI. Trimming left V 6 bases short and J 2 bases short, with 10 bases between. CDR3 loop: CASSYGQQETQYF. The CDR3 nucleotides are TGTGCCAGCAGCTACGGACAGCAAGAGACCCAGTACTTC.

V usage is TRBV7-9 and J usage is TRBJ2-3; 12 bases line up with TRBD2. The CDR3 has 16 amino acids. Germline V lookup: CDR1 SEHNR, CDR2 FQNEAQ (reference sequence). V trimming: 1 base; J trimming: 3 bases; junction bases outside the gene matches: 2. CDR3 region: CASSLGTSGGTDTQYF. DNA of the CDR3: TGTGCCAGCAGCTTAGGCACTAGCGGGGGGACAGATACGCAGTATTTT. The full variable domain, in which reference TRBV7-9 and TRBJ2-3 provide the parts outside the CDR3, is DTGVSQNPRHKITKRGQNVTFRCDPISEHNRLYWYRQTLGQGPEFLTYFQNEAQLEKSRLLSDRFSAERPKGSFSTLEIQRTEQGDSAMYLCASSLGTSGGTDTQYFGPGTRLTVL.

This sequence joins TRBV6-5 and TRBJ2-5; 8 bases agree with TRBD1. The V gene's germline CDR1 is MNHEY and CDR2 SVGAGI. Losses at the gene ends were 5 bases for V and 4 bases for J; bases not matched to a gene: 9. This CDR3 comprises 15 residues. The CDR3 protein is CASSQGASTRETQYF. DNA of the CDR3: TGTGCCAGCAGTCAGGGGGCCTCTACCCGAGAGACCCAGTACTTC.

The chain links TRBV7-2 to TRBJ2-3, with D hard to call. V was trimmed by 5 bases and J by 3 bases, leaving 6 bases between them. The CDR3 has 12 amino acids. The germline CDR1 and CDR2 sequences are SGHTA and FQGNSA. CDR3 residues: CASSPTTDTQYF. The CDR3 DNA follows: TGTGCCAGCAGCCCGACAACAGATACGCAGTATTTT.

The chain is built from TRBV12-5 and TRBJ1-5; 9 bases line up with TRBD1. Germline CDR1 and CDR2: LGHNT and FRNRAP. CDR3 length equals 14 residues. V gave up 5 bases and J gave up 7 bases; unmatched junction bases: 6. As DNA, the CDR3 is TGTGCTAGTGGTGAGGGACAGGGAGGACAGCCCCAGCATTTT. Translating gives CASGEGQGGQPQHF.

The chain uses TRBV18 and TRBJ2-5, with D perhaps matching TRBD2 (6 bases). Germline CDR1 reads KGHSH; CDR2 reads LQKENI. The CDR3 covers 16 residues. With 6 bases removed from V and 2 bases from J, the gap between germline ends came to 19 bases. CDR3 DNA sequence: TGTGCCAGCTCGCCCCGGGGCGTTAGCGGACAAGAGACCCAGTACTTC. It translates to CASSPRGVSGQETQYF. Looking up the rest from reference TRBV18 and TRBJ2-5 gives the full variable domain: NAGVMQNPRHLVRRRGQEARLRCSPMKGHSHVYWYRQLPEEGLKFMVYLQKENIIDESGMPKERFSAEFPKEGPSILRIQQVVRGDSAAYFCASSPRGVSGQETQYFGPGTRLLVL.

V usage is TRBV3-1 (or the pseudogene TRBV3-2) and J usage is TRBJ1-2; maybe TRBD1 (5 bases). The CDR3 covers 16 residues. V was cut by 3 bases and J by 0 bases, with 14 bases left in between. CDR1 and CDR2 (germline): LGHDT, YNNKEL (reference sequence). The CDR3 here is CASSHDSALSNYGYTF. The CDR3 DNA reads TGTGCCAGCAGCCATGACAGTGCTCTATCTAACTATGGCTACACCTTC.

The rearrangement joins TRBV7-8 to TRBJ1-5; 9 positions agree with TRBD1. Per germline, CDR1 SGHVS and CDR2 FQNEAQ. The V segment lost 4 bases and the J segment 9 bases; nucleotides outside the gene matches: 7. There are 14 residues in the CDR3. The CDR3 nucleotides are TGTGCCAGCAGCTCAGGACAGGGGATGAGGCCCCAGCATTTT. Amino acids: CASSSGQGMRPQHF.

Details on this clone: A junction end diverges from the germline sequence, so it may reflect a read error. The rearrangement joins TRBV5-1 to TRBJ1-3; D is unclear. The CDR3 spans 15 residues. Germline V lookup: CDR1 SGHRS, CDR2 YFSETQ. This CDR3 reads CASRLADYSGNTIYF. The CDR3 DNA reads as TGCGCCAGCAGGTTGGCGGACTATTCTGGAAACACCATATATTTT.

CDR3 sequence: CASRGAGLITGELFF. CDR3 coding DNA: TGTGCCAGCAGGGGAGCGGGACTGATCACCGGGGAGCTGTTTTTT. This chain connects TRBV28 to TRBJ2-2; TRBD2 aligns across 7 bases. Germline V gives CDR1 MDHEN, CDR2 SYDVKM. The CDR3 is made up of 15 amino acids. V was pared by 6 bases and J by 4 bases, with 8 bases of the junction left unmatched. Drawing the rest from reference TRBV28 and TRBJ2-2, the complete variable domain is DVKVTQSSRYLVKRTGEKVFLECVQDMDHENMFWYRQDPGLGLRLIYFSYDVKMKEKGDIPEGYSVSREKKERFSLILESASTNQTSMYLCASRGAGLITGELFFGEGSRLTVL.

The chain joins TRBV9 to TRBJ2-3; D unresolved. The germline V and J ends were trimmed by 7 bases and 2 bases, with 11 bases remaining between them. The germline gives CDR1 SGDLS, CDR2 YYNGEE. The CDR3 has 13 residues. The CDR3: CASSRAATDTQYF. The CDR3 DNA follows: TGTGCCAGCTCACGGGCGGCCACAGATACGCAGTATTTT.

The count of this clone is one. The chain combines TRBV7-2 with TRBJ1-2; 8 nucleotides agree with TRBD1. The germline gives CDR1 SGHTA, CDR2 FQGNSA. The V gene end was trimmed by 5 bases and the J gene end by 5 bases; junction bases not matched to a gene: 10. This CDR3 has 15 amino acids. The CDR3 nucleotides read TGTGCCAGCAGCACCCGGACAGGGCAGGAGTATGGCTACACCTTC. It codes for CASSTRTGQEYGYTF.

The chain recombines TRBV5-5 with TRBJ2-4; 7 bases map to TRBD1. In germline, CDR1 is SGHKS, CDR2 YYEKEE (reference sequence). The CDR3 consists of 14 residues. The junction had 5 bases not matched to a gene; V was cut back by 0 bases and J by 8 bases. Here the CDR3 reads CASSLASGGDIQYF. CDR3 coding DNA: TGTGCCAGCAGCTTGGCGTCAGGGGGTGACATTCAGTACTTC.

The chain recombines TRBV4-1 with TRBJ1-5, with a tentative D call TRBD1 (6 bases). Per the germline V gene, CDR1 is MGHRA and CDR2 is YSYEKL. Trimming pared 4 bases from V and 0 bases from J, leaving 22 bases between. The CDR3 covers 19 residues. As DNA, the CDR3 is TGCGCCAGCAGCCCAAGGGTGGCAGGGGCCTCTTATAGCAATCAGCCCCAGCATTTT. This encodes CASSPRVAGASYSNQPQHF.

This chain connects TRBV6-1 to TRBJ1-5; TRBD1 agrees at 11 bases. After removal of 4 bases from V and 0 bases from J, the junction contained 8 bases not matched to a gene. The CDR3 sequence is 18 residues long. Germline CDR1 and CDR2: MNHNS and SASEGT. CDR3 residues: CASSGGQGAPYSNQPQHF. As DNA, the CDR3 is TGTGCCAGCAGTGGCGGACAGGGGGCACCGTATAGCAATCAGCCCCAGCATTTT.

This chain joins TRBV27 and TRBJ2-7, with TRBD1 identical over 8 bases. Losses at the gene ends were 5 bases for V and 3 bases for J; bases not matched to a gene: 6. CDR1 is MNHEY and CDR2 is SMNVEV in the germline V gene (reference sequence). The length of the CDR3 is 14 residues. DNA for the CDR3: TGTGCCAGCAGTCCGGACAGGGCGCTCTACGAGCAGTACTTC. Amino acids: CASSPDRALYEQYF.

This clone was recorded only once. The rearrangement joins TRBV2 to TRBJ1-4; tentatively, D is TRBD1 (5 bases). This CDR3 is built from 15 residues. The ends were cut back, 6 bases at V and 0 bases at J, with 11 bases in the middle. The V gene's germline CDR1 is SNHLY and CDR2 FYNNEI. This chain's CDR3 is CASRETVATNEKLFF. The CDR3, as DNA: TGTGCCAGCAGGGAGACAGTTGCAACTAATGAAAAACTGTTTTTT.

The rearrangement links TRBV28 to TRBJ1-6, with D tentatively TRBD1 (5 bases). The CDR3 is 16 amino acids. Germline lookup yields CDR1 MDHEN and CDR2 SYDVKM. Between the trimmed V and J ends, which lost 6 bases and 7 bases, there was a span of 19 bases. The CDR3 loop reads CASRPQGRVRNSPLHF. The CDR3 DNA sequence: TGTGCCAGCAGGCCCCAGGGACGGGTGAGGAATTCACCCCTCCACTTT.

DNA for the CDR3: TGTGCCAGCAGCTTAGAAGGGGGCTCTGGCTACACCTTC. This gives the protein CASSLEGGSGYTF. The chain joins TRBV7-9 to TRBJ1-2; TRBD1 matches at 7 bases. The CDR3 runs to 13 residues. Germline loops: CDR1 SEHNR, CDR2 FQNEAQ (reference sequence). With 1 base clipped from V and 7 bases from J, the junction kept 3 bases outside the gene matches.

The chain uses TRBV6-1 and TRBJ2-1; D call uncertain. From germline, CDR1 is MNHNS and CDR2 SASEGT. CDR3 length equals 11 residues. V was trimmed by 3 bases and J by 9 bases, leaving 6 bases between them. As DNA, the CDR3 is TGTGCCAGCAGTGATCTCGGTGAGCAGTTCTTC. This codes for CASSDLGEQFF.

CDR3 nucleotides: TGTGCCACCAGTGTCGGGGGAGGGGTCGCGGCCAATGAAAAACTGTTTTTT. It translates to CATSVGGGVAANEKLFF. This chain connects TRBV24-1 to TRBJ1-4; D possibly corresponds to TRBD1 (5 bases). CDR1 is KGHDR, CDR2 SFDVKD, per germline. This CDR3 contains 17 residues. Trimming took off 5 bases at V and 5 bases at J, with 20 bases between the two ends.